This is a list of T cell receptor beta chains from one sample in a study of blood T cell repertoires in COVID-19. Assay: immunoSEQ multiplex PCR; the TCRdb copy retains only in-frame clones and omits some. This table holds approximately 110,000 clones, about 82% found once. The sequencing input was peripheral blood. Every receptor here comes from a human donor in a cohort sampled during active COVID-19. Both conserved end residues are part of each CDR3. D genes are given only for firm matches. Where a row states a size, it is once, few, many or the class of an expanded clone; other rows omit it.

CDR3nt: TGCGCCAGCACCACAGGGTTAGGTGAAAAACTGTTTTTT; CDR3aa: CASTTGLGEKLFF; abundance: .; d_gene: .; j_gene: TRBJ1-4; v_gene: TRBV5-1
CDR3nt: TGTGCCAGCAGCTATGGACTGGGCAATGAGCAGTTCTTC; CDR3aa: CASSYGLGNEQFF; abundance: .; d_gene: .; j_gene: TRBJ2-1; v_gene: TRBV7-2
CDR3nt: TGTGCCAGCAGTTCCGGGATAATAAGCTATGGCTACACCTTC; CDR3aa: CASSSGIISYGYTF; abundance: .; d_gene: .; j_gene: TRBJ1-2; v_gene: TRBV2
CDR3nt: TGTGCCAGCACCCTAGTAAGCGGGAGACGGGAGACCCAGTACTTC; CDR3aa: CASTLVSGRRETQYF; abundance: .; d_gene: TRBD2; j_gene: TRBJ2-5; v_gene: TRBV11-2
CDR3nt: TGTGCCATCAGTGATTCGCCGGGACAGGGGGCCAACAATGAGCAGTTCTTC; CDR3aa: CAISDSPGQGANNEQFF; abundance: few; d_gene: TRBD1; j_gene: TRBJ2-1; v_gene: TRBV10-3
CDR3nt: TGTGCCAGCAGTGACCCAGGGACAGCCTACGAGCAGTACTTC; CDR3aa: CASSDPGTAYEQYF; abundance: .; d_gene: TRBD1; j_gene: TRBJ2-7; v_gene: TRBV6-1
CDR3nt: TGTGCCAGTAGTGCCGGACAAATAGGCTCCTACAATGAGCAGTTCTTC; CDR3aa: CASSAGQIGSYNEQFF; abundance: .; d_gene: .; j_gene: TRBJ2-1; v_gene: TRBV19
CDR3nt: TGCGCCAGCAGCCAAGCTTTAACTAGGGAAGAGACCCAGTACTTC; CDR3aa: CASSQALTREETQYF; abundance: .; d_gene: .; j_gene: TRBJ2-5; v_gene: TRBV4-3
CDR3nt: TGTGCCAGCAGTTACCAGACAGGAGCTAACTATGGCTACACCTTC; CDR3aa: CASSYQTGANYGYTF; abundance: once; d_gene: .; j_gene: TRBJ1-2; v_gene: TRBV6-5
CDR3nt: TGTGCCAGCAGGAAAGAACAGGGTTTGATGGGGAACATTCAGTACTTC; CDR3aa: CASRKEQGLMGNIQYF; abundance: .; d_gene: .; j_gene: TRBJ2-4; v_gene: TRBV2
CDR3nt: TGCGCCAGCAGCCTGGGGGGGACTACGCTTGATACGCAGTATTTT; CDR3aa: CASSLGGTTLDTQYF; abundance: .; d_gene: TRBD2; j_gene: TRBJ2-3; v_gene: TRBV5-1
CDR3nt: TGTGCCAGCTCAAAAACCAGCGGGAGCTCCTCCTACGAGCAGTACTTC; CDR3aa: CASSKTSGSSSYEQYF; abundance: .; d_gene: TRBD2; j_gene: TRBJ2-7; v_gene: TRBV18
CDR3nt: TGCGCCAGCAGCATGCTAGCGGGGGCTACCACAGATACGCAGTATTTT; CDR3aa: CASSMLAGATTDTQYF; abundance: .; d_gene: TRBD2; j_gene: TRBJ2-3; v_gene: TRBV5-1
CDR3nt: TGTGCCAGCAGTGGGGACTATGGGGCGAAAACTCTGTTTTTT; CDR3aa: CASSGDYGAKTLFF; abundance: .; d_gene: .; j_gene: TRBJ1-4; v_gene: TRBV2
CDR3nt: TGCGCCAGCAGCTTCGAGGGACTGGTAACCGGGGAGCTGTTTTTT; CDR3aa: CASSFEGLVTGELFF; abundance: .; d_gene: .; j_gene: TRBJ2-2; v_gene: TRBV5-1
CDR3nt: TGTGCCAGCAGTTTAAGAGCGGGAGGGCCGTATACGCAGTATTTT; CDR3aa: CASSLRAGGPYTQYF; abundance: .; d_gene: TRBD2; j_gene: TRBJ2-3; v_gene: TRBV27
CDR3nt: TGTGCCTGGAGTAAAGGGGGCGGGTGGACTGAAGCTTTCTTT; CDR3aa: CAWSKGGGWTEAFF; abundance: .; d_gene: TRBD1; j_gene: TRBJ1-1; v_gene: TRBV30
CDR3nt: TGTGCCAGCAGTGCCTTGAGGAGCACAGATACGCAGTATTTT; CDR3aa: CASSALRSTDTQYF; abundance: .; d_gene: .; j_gene: TRBJ2-3; v_gene: TRBV25-1
CDR3nt: TGTGCCAGCAGCCCGACCCCGGGACTCCCCTACGAGCAGTACTTC; CDR3aa: CASSPTPGLPYEQYF; abundance: .; d_gene: .; j_gene: TRBJ2-7; v_gene: TRBV7-3
CDR3nt: TGTGCCAGCAGCTTACAGGGAGGGCGAAATGAGCAGTTCTTC; CDR3aa: CASSLQGGRNEQFF; abundance: .; d_gene: TRBD2; j_gene: TRBJ2-1; v_gene: TRBV7-2
CDR3nt: TGCGCCAGCAGCCCCACAGGGTCCGGGGAGCTGTTTTTT; CDR3aa: CASSPTGSGELFF; abundance: .; d_gene: .; j_gene: TRBJ2-2; v_gene: TRBV5-1
CDR3nt: TGTGCCAGCAGCCAGGACAGGGTATTAGGAAACACCATATATTTT; CDR3aa: CASSQDRVLGNTIYF; abundance: .; d_gene: TRBD1; j_gene: TRBJ1-3; v_gene: TRBV3-1/TRBV3-2
CDR3nt: TGCGCCAGCCGGGTCGCGGGCGGGGAGGATACGCAGTATTTT; CDR3aa: CASRVAGGEDTQYF; abundance: .; d_gene: .; j_gene: TRBJ2-3; v_gene: TRBV5-1
CDR3nt: TGTGCCAGCAGTTTAGAAGGTTTTGGGACAGTCAAAGAGACCCAGTACTTC; CDR3aa: CASSLEGFGTVKETQYF; abundance: .; d_gene: TRBD1; j_gene: TRBJ2-5; v_gene: TRBV28
CDR3nt: TGTGCCAGCAGGGCACCGCCCGATGGCTACACCTTC; CDR3aa: CASRAPPDGYTF; abundance: few; d_gene: .; j_gene: TRBJ1-2; v_gene: TRBV27
CDR3nt: TGCAGTGCTAGTCCCCGACAGGGGGATACGCAGTATTTT; CDR3aa: CSASPRQGDTQYF; abundance: .; d_gene: TRBD1; j_gene: TRBJ2-3; v_gene: TRBV20-1
CDR3nt: TGTGCCAGCAGACCGGGACTAGCAATTTTTTCGGAGCAGTTCTTC; CDR3aa: CASRPGLAIFSEQFF; abundance: .; d_gene: TRBD2; j_gene: TRBJ2-1; v_gene: TRBV6-5
CDR3nt: TGTGCCAGCAGCCAAGATGGACAGGGTTACGAGCAGTACTTC; CDR3aa: CASSQDGQGYEQYF; abundance: few; d_gene: TRBD1; j_gene: TRBJ2-7; v_gene: TRBV3-1/TRBV3-2
CDR3nt: TGTGCCTGGAGTAATCTCCAGCGGAAATCCTACGAGCAGTACTTC; CDR3aa: CAWSNLQRKSYEQYF; abundance: .; d_gene: .; j_gene: TRBJ2-7; v_gene: TRBV30
CDR3nt: TGTGCCACCGGTAGCGGGCCTCAAGAGACCCAGTACTTC; CDR3aa: CATGSGPQETQYF; abundance: .; d_gene: TRBD2; j_gene: TRBJ2-5; v_gene: TRBV24-1
CDR3nt: TGTGCCAGCAGCTTGGTTGGGGGTGGGAGGACTGAAGCTTTCTTT; CDR3aa: CASSLVGGGRTEAFF; abundance: .; d_gene: .; j_gene: TRBJ1-1; v_gene: TRBV5-4
CDR3nt: TGTGCCAGCAGAGACCCGGGACAGGGGCGGGGACCCCTCCACTTT; CDR3aa: CASRDPGQGRGPLHF; abundance: few; d_gene: TRBD1; j_gene: TRBJ1-6; v_gene: TRBV6-5
CDR3nt: TGTGCCAGCAGCCTAGCTAATGAGCAGTTCTTC; CDR3aa: CASSLANEQFF; abundance: .; d_gene: .; j_gene: TRBJ2-1; v_gene: TRBV12-3/TRBV12-4
CDR3nt: TGTGCCAGCAAGACAGGGGTGGGAGGCTACACCTTC; CDR3aa: CASKTGVGGYTF; abundance: .; d_gene: TRBD1; j_gene: TRBJ1-2; v_gene: TRBV6-5
CDR3nt: TGTGCCAGCAGCCAAGAGGCAGGTTCTAACTATGGCTACACCTTC; CDR3aa: CASSQEAGSNYGYTF; abundance: .; d_gene: .; j_gene: TRBJ1-2; v_gene: TRBV14
CDR3nt: TGTGCCAGCAGCGTAGCCGCGGGAAACAATGAGCAGTTCTTC; CDR3aa: CASSVAAGNNEQFF; abundance: .; d_gene: .; j_gene: TRBJ2-1; v_gene: TRBV9
CDR3nt: TGTGCCAGCAGGGAGCATGGCAATCAGCCCCAGCATTTT; CDR3aa: CASREHGNQPQHF; abundance: .; d_gene: .; j_gene: TRBJ1-5; v_gene: TRBV6-5
CDR3nt: TGTGCCAGTAGCTGGGAGGGAGGGTTCCAAGAGACCCAGTACTTC; CDR3aa: CASSWEGGFQETQYF; abundance: .; d_gene: TRBD2; j_gene: TRBJ2-5; v_gene: TRBV19
CDR3nt: TGTGCCAGCACAGGGGGGGCTGGTGAAAAACTGTTTTTT; CDR3aa: CASTGGAGEKLFF; abundance: .; d_gene: TRBD1; j_gene: TRBJ1-4; v_gene: TRBV18
CDR3nt: TGTGCCACCAAAGGAAACAGCCTCCAAGAGACCCAGTACTTC; CDR3aa: CATKGNSLQETQYF; abundance: .; d_gene: .; j_gene: TRBJ2-5; v_gene: TRBV24-1
CDR3nt: TGTGCCAGCAGTGTTTCGGGTCTCGGTCACGAGCAGTACTTC; CDR3aa: CASSVSGLGHEQYF; abundance: .; d_gene: .; j_gene: TRBJ2-7; v_gene: TRBV2
CDR3nt: TGTGCCAGCAGACCTACGACCGGGGGAGTATACAATGAGCAGTTCTTC; CDR3aa: CASRPTTGGVYNEQFF; abundance: .; d_gene: .; j_gene: TRBJ2-1; v_gene: TRBV6-6
CDR3nt: TGTGCCAGCTCACCACTTAATCCGGGAGCCTCACCCTACGAGCAGTACTTC; CDR3aa: CASSPLNPGASPYEQYF; abundance: .; d_gene: .; j_gene: TRBJ2-7; v_gene: TRBV18
CDR3nt: TGTGCCAGCTCACCGGGACAGAAGTCTTATAGCAATCAGCCCCAGCATTTT; CDR3aa: CASSPGQKSYSNQPQHF; abundance: .; d_gene: TRBD1; j_gene: TRBJ1-5; v_gene: TRBV18
CDR3nt: TGTGCCAGCAGCTTAGATTACGCGGCGGAGACCCAGTACTTC; CDR3aa: CASSLDYAAETQYF; abundance: .; d_gene: .; j_gene: TRBJ2-5; v_gene: TRBV7-2
CDR3nt: TGTGCCAGCAGCCTACGCGACCAGGGACAGGGTTGGCAAGAGACCCAGTACTTC; CDR3aa: CASSLRDQGQGWQETQYF; abundance: .; d_gene: TRBD1; j_gene: TRBJ2-5; v_gene: TRBV7-9
CDR3nt: TGCGCCAGCAGCTTGGATGTTGGAGACTTTAATTCACCCCTCCACTTT; CDR3aa: CASSLDVGDFNSPLHF; abundance: .; d_gene: .; j_gene: TRBJ1-6; v_gene: TRBV5-1
CDR3nt: TGTGCCAGCAGCTTAGCCGCGGTCTCCTACTACACCTTC; CDR3aa: CASSLAAVSYYTF; abundance: .; d_gene: .; j_gene: TRBJ1-2; v_gene: TRBV7-2
CDR3nt: TGTGCCAGCAGTTTACAGGGGCCCTACAATGAGCAGTTCTTC; CDR3aa: CASSLQGPYNEQFF; abundance: .; d_gene: .; j_gene: TRBJ2-1; v_gene: TRBV27
CDR3nt: TGTGCCAGCTCAAGGGACAGTTACTACGAGCAGTACTTC; CDR3aa: CASSRDSYYEQYF; abundance: .; d_gene: TRBD1; j_gene: TRBJ2-7; v_gene: TRBV18
CDR3nt: TGTGCCACCAGCAGACCTGAGGAGACCCAGTACTTC; CDR3aa: CATSRPEETQYF; abundance: .; d_gene: .; j_gene: TRBJ2-5; v_gene: TRBV15
CDR3nt: TGCGCCAGCAGCCCGACTGGACTAGCGGGGGTCAGGCACGAGCAGTACTTC; CDR3aa: CASSPTGLAGVRHEQYF; abundance: once; d_gene: TRBD2; j_gene: TRBJ2-7; v_gene: TRBV5-1
CDR3nt: TGCGCCAGCAGCCAAGAATGGGGGCCTAGCACAGATACGCAGTATTTT; CDR3aa: CASSQEWGPSTDTQYF; abundance: .; d_gene: .; j_gene: TRBJ2-3; v_gene: TRBV4-1
CDR3nt: TGTGCCAGCAGTTCCAGGATCTACAATGAGCAGTTCTTC; CDR3aa: CASSSRIYNEQFF; abundance: .; d_gene: .; j_gene: TRBJ2-1; v_gene: TRBV27
CDR3nt: TGCAGCGTTGAAGATCGTACGGGACAGAAGGCTGAAGCTTTCTTT; CDR3aa: CSVEDRTGQKAEAFF; abundance: .; d_gene: TRBD1; j_gene: TRBJ1-1; v_gene: TRBV29-1
CDR3nt: TGTGCCAGCAGCTCGCGACAGGGGCTAAACTATGGCTACACCTTC; CDR3aa: CASSSRQGLNYGYTF; abundance: .; d_gene: TRBD1; j_gene: TRBJ1-2; v_gene: TRBV5-6
CDR3nt: TGTGCCAGCAGCTTCTCTTACAGGACTAGCGGGAGTGGGAATGAGCAGTTCTTC; CDR3aa: CASSFSYRTSGSGNEQFF; abundance: .; d_gene: TRBD2; j_gene: TRBJ2-1; v_gene: TRBV7-9
CDR3nt: TGTGCCAGCAGCTTGGGGGGACAGGGCGGCTACGAGCAGTACTTC; CDR3aa: CASSLGGQGGYEQYF; abundance: .; d_gene: TRBD1; j_gene: TRBJ2-7; v_gene: TRBV5-4
CDR3nt: TGCGCCAGCAGTGAGTCGACGGGAGATACGCAGTATTTT; CDR3aa: CASSESTGDTQYF; abundance: .; d_gene: .; j_gene: TRBJ2-3; v_gene: TRBV10-1
CDR3nt: TGCGCCAGCAGCCAACACGAGAGCGGGGGGATCGACGAGCAGTACTTC; CDR3aa: CASSQHESGGIDEQYF; abundance: .; d_gene: TRBD2; j_gene: TRBJ2-7; v_gene: TRBV4-1